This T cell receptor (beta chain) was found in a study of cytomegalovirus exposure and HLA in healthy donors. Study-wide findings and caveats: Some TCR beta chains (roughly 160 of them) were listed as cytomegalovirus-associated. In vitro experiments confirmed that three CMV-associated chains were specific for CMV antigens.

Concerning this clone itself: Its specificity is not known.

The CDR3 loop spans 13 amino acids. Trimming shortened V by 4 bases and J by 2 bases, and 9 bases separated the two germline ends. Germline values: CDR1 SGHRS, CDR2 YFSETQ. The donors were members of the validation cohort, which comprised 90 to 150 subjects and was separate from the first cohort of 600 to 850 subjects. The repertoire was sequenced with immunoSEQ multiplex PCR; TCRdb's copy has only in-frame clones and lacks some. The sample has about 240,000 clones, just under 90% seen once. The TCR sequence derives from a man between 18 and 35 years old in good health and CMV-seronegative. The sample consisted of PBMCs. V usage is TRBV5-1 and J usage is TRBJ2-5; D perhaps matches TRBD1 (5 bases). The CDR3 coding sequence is TGCGCCAGCAGCCCCCAGGGTCAAGAGACCCAGTACTTC. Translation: CASSPQGQETQYF. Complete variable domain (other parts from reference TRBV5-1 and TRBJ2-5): KAGVTQTPRYLIKTRGQQVTLSCSPISGHRSVSWYQQTPGQGLQFLFEYFSETQRNKGNFPGRFSGRQFSNSRSEMNVSTLELGDSALYLCASSPQGQETQYFGPGTRLLVL.